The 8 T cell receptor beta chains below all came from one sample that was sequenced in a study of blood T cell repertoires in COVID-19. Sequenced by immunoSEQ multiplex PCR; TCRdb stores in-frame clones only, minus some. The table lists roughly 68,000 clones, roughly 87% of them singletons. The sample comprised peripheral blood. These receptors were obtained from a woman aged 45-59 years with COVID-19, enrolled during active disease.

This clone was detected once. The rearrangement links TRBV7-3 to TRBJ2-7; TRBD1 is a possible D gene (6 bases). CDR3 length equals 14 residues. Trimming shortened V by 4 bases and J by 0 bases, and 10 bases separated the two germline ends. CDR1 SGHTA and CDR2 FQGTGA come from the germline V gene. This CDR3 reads CASSSGQFSYEQYF. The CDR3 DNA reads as TGTGCCAGCAGCTCAGGACAGTTCTCCTACGAGCAGTACTTC.

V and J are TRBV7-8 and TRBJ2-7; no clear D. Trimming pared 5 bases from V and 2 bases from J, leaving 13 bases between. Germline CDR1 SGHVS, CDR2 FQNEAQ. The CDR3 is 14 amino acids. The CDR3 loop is CASSPNVGAYEQYF. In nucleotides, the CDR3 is TGTGCCAGCAGCCCCAATGTCGGAGCCTACGAGCAGTACTTC.

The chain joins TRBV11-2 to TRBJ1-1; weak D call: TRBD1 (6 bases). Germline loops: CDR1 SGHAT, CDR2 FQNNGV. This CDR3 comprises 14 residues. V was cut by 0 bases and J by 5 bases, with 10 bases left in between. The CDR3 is CASSLEGQGTEAFF. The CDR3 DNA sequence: TGTGCCAGCAGCTTAGAAGGGCAGGGGACTGAAGCTTTCTTT.

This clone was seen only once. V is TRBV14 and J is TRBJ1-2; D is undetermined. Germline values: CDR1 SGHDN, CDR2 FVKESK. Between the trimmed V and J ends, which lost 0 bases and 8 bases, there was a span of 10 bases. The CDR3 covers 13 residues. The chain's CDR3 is CASSQDRIGGYTF. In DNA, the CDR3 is TGTGCCAGCAGCCAAGACCGGATCGGGGGCTACACCTTC.

The CDR3 nucleotides are TGTGCCAGCAGCCTCAAATTACGGGGGACCCAGTACTTC. Residues: CASSLKLRGTQYF. This chain connects TRBV7-9 to TRBJ2-5, with D tentatively TRBD2 (5 bases). CDR3 length equals 13 residues. Germline V gene sequence: CDR1 SEHNR, CDR2 FQNEAQ (reference sequence). The V end was cut by 5 bases, the J end by 7 bases, with 14 bases between. Using reference TRBV7-9 and TRBJ2-5 for the parts outside the CDR3, the full variable domain is DTGVSQNPRHKITKRGQNVTFRCDPISEHNRLYWYRQTLGQGPEFLTYFQNEAQLEKSRLLSDRFSAERPKGSFSTLEIQRTEQGDSAMYLCASSLKLRGTQYFGPGTRLLVL.

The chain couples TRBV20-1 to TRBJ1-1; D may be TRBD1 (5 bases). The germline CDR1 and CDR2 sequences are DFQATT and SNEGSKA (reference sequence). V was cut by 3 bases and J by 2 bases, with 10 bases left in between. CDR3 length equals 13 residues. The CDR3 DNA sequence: TGCAGTGCTAGTAGGGGCACAAACACTGAAGCTTTCTTT. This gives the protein CSASRGTNTEAFF.

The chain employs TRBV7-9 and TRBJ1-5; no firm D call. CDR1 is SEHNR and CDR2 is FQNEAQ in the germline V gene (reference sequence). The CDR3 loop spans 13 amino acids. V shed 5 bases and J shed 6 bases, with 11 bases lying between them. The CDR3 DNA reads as TGTGCCAGCAGCCCCCGCGCGGGTCAGCCCCAGCATTTT. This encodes CASSPRAGQPQHF. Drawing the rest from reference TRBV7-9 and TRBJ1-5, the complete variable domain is DTGVSQNPRHKITKRGQNVTFRCDPISEHNRLYWYRQTLGQGPEFLTYFQNEAQLEKSRLLSDRFSAERPKGSFSTLEIQRTEQGDSAMYLCASSPRAGQPQHFGDGTRLSIL.

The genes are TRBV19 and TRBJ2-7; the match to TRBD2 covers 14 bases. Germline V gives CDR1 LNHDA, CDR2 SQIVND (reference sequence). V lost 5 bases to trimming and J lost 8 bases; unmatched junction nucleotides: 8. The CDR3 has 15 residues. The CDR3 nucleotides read TGTGCCAGTAGTCCCTCGGGGACTAGCGGGAGCCAGCAGTACTTC. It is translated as CASSPSGTSGSQQYF. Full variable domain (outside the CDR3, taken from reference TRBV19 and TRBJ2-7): DGGITQSPKYLFRKEGQNVTLSCEQNLNHDAMYWYRQDPGQGLRLIYYSQIVNDFQKGDIAEGYSVSREKKESFPLTVTSAQKNPTAFYLCASSPSGTSGSQQYFGPGTRLTVT.